The present TCR beta chain was sequenced within a study of siplizumab effects on memory and regulatory T cells. Study-level results: Few alloreactive clones mapped to unstimulated subsets. In roughly 75-95% of proliferating CD4+ or CD8+ clones, a naive or memory phenotype could not be assigned. A major contribution to the alloresponse seemed to be made by naive T cells, which seemed more diverse than memory cells.

Some clones are missing from TCRdb's copy, which holds only in-frame ones; the method was immunoSEQ multiplex PCR. The repertoire includes around 68,000 clones, roughly 88% of them detected once, and around 1.6% sits in the top ten. This CDR3 has 14 amino acids. Germline V gene sequence: CDR1 SEHNR, CDR2 FQNEAQ (reference sequence). V was cut by 5 bases and J by 2 bases, with 12 bases left in between. To note about this clone: Antigen: not known.

The sequencing input was Tregs sorted from blood. The origin of this receptor is a human donor in good health. The V and J genes are TRBV7-9 and TRBJ1-2; no firm D call. CDR3 coding DNA: TGTGCCAGCAGCCCCCCGCCGAAAAACTATGGCTACACCTTC. It yields the protein CASSPPPKNYGYTF.